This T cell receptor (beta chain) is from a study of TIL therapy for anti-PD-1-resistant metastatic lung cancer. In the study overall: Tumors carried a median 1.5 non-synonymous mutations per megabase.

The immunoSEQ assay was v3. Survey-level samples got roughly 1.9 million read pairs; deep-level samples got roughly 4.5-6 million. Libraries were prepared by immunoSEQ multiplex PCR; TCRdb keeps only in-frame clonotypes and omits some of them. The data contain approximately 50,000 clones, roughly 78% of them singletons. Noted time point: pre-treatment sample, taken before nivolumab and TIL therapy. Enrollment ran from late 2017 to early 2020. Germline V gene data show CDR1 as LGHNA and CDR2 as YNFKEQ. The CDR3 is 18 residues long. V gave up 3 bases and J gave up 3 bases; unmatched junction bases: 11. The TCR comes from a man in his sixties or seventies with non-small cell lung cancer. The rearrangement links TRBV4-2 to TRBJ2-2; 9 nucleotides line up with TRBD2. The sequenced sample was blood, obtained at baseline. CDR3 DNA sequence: TGTGCCAGCAGCCAGGTAGCGGGAGAGCCCCTTTACACCGGGGAGCTGTTTTTT. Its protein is CASSQVAGEPLYTGELFF.